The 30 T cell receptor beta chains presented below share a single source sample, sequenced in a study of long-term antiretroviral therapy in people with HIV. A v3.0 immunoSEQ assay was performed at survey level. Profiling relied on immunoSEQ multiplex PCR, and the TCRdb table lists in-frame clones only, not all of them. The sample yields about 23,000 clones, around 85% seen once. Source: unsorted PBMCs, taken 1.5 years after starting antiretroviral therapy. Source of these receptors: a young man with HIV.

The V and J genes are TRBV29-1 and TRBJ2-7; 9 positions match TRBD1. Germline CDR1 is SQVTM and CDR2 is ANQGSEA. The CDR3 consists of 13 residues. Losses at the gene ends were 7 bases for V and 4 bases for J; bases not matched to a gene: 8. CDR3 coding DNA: TGCAGCGGCCTCCGGGACAGGGAGTACGAGCAGTACTTC. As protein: CSGLRDREYEQYF.

CDR3 residues: CASSFPTGVGNIQYF. DNA of the CDR3: TGTGCCAGCAGTTTCCCCACAGGGGTGGGAAACATTCAGTACTTC. The V and J genes are TRBV28 and TRBJ2-4; 7 bases line up with TRBD1. Germline V gene data show CDR1 as MDHEN and CDR2 as SYDVKM. The V segment lost 3 bases and the J segment 6 bases; nucleotides outside the gene matches: 8. This CDR3 is 15 amino acids long.

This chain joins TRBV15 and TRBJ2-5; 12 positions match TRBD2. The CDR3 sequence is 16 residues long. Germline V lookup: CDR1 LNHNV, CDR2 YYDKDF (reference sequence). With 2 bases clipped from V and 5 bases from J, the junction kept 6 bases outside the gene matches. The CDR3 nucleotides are TGTGCCACCAGCAGATCGACTAGCGGGAGACGGGAGACCCAGTACTTC. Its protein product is CATSRSTSGRRETQYF.

CDR3 region: CASSPLSTASNEKLFF. The CDR3 coding sequence is TGTGCCAGCTCACCATTAAGTACGGCCTCTAATGAAAAACTGTTTTTT. This rearrangement joins TRBV18 to TRBJ1-4; unclear D gene. The CDR3 length is 16 residues. Between the trimmed V and J ends, which lost 2 bases and 3 bases, there was a span of 13 bases. CDR1 is KGHSH and CDR2 is LQKENI in the germline V gene. Looking up the rest from reference TRBV18 and TRBJ1-4 gives the full variable domain: NAGVMQNPRHLVRRRGQEARLRCSPMKGHSHVYWYRQLPEEGLKFMVYLQKENIIDESGMPKERFSAEFPKEGPSILRIQQVVRGDSAAYFCASSPLSTASNEKLFFGSGTQLSVL.

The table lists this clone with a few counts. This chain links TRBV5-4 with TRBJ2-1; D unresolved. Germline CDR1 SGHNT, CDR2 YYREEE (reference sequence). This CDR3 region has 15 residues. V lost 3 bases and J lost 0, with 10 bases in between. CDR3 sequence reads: CASSSWFSSYNEQFF. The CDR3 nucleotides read TGTGCCAGCAGCTCCTGGTTTAGCTCCTACAATGAGCAGTTCTTC.

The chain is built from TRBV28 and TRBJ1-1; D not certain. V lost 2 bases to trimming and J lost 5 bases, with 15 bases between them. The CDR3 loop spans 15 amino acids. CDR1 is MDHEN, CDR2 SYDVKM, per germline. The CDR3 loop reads CASSLGGFVRTEAFF. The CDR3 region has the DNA TGTGCCAGCAGTTTAGGAGGGTTCGTGAGGACTGAAGCTTTCTTT.

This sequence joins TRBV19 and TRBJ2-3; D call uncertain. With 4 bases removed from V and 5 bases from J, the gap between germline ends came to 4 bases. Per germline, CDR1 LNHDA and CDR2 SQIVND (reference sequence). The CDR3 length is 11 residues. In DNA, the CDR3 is TGTGCCAGTAGTACGGGAGATACGCAGTATTTT. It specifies CASSTGDTQYF.

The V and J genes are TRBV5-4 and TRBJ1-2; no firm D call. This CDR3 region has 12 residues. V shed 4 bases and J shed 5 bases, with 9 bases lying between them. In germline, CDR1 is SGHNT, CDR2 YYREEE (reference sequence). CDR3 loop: CASSPDGYGYTF. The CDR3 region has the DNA TGTGCCAGCAGCCCCGACGGTTATGGCTACACCTTC.

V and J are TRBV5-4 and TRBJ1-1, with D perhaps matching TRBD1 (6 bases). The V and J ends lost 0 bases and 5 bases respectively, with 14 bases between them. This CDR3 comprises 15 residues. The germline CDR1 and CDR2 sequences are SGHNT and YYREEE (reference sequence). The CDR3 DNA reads TGTGCCAGCAGCTTGGCCGGCAGGGGATGGACTGAAGCTTTCTTT. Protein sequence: CASSLAGRGWTEAFF. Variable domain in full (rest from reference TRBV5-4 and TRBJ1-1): ETGVTQSPTHLIKTRGQQVTLRCSSQSGHNTVSWYQQALGQGPQFIFQYYREEENGRGNFPPRFSGLQFPNYSSELNVNALELDDSALYLCASSLAGRGWTEAFFGQGTRLTVV.

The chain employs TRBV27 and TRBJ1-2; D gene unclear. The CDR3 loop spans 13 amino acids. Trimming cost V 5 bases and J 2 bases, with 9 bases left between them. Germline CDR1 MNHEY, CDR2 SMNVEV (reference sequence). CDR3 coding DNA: TGTGCCAGCAGTATTGCCTCGAACTATGGCTACACCTTC. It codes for CASSIASNYGYTF.

The CDR3 DNA is TGTGCCAGCAGTTCACAGGGCTGGTCCACTGAAGCTTTCTTT. It translates to CASSSQGWSTEAFF. The chain is built from TRBV27 and TRBJ1-1, with a weak D call TRBD1 (6 bases). V lost 4 bases and J 4 bases, leaving 13 bases between the germline ends. This CDR3 region has 14 residues. The germline CDR1 and CDR2 sequences are MNHEY and SMNVEV (reference sequence).

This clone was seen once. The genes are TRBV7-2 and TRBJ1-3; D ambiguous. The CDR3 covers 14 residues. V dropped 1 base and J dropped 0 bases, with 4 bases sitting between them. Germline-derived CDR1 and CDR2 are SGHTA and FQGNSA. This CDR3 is CASSLVDSGNTIYF. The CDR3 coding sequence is TGTGCCAGCAGCTTAGTAGACTCTGGAAACACCATATATTTT.

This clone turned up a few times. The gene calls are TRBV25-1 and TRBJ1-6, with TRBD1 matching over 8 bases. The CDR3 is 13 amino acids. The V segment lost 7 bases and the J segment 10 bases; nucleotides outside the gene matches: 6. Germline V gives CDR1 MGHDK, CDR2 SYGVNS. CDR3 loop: CASNEQGVSPLHF. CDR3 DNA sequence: TGTGCCAGCAACGAACAGGGGGTCTCACCCCTCCACTTT.

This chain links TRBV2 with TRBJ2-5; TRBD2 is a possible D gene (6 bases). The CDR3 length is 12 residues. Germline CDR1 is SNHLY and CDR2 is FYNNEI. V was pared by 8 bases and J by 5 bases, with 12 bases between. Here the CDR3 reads CASVEGRETQYF. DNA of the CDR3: TGTGCCAGCGTGGAGGGGCGGGAGACCCAGTACTTC. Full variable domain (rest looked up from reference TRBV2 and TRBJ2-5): EPEVTQTPSHQVTQMGQEVILRCVPISNHLYFYWYRQILGQKVEFLVSFYNNEISEKSEIFDDQFSVERPDGSNFTLKIRSTKLEDSAMYFCASVEGRETQYFGPGTRLLVL.

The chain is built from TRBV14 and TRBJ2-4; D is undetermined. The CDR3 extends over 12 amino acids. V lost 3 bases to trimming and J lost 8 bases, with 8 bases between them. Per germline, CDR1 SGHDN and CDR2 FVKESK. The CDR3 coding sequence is TGTGCCAGCAGCCAGGTGGAAGACATTCAGTACTTC. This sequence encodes CASSQVEDIQYF.

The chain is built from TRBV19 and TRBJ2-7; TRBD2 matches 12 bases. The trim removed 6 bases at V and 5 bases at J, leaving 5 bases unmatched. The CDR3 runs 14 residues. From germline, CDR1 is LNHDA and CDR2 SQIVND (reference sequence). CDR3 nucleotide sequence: TGTGCCAGTAGCGGACTAGCGGGACGAGACGAGCAGTACTTC. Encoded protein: CASSGLAGRDEQYF.

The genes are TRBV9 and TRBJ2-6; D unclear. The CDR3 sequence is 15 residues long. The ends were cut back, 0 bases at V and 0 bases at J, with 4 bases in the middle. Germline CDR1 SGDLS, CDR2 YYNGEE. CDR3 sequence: CASSVEPSGANVLTF. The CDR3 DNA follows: TGTGCCAGCAGCGTAGAACCCTCTGGGGCCAACGTCCTGACTTTC.

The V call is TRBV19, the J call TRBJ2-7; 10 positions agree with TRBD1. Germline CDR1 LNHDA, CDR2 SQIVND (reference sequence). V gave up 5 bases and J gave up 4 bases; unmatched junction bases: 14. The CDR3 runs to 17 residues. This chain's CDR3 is CASSLRGGTGELYEQYF. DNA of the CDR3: TGTGCCAGTAGTCTCCGCGGAGGGACAGGGGAGTTATACGAGCAGTACTTC. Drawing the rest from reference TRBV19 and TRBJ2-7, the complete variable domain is DGGITQSPKYLFRKEGQNVTLSCEQNLNHDAMYWYRQDPGQGLRLIYYSQIVNDFQKGDIAEGYSVSREKKESFPLTVTSAQKNPTAFYLCASSLRGGTGELYEQYFGPGTRLTVT.

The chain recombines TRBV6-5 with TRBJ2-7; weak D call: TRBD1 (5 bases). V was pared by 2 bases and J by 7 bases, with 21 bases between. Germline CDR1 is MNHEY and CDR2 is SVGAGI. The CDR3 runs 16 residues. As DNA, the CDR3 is TGTGCCAGCAGTTACACTCCCCCAGGACAAAATGGGGAGCAGTACTTC. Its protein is CASSYTPPGQNGEQYF.

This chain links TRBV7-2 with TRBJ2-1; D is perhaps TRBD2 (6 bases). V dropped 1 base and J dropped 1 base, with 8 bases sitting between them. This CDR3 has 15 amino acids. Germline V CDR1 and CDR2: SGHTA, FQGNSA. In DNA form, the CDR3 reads TGTGCCAGCAGCTTAGATGGGACTTCCTACAATGAGCAGTTCTTC. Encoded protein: CASSLDGTSYNEQFF.

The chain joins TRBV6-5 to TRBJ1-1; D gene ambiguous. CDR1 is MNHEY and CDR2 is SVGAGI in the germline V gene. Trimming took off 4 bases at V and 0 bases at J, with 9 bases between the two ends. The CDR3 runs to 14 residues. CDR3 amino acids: CASSFRTVNTEAFF. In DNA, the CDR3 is TGTGCCAGCAGTTTTAGGACTGTGAACACTGAAGCTTTCTTT.

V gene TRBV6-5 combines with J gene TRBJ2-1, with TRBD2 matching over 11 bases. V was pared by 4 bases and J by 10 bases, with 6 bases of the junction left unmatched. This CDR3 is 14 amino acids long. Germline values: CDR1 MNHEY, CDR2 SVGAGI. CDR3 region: CASSFSGGAGEQFF. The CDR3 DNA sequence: TGTGCCAGCAGTTTTAGCGGGGGGGCCGGGGAGCAGTTCTTC.

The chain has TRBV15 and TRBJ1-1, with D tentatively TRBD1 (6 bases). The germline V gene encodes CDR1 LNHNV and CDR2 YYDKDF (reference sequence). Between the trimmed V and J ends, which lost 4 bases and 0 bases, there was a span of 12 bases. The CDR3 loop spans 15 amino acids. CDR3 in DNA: TGTGCCACCAGCAAAAGGGGGGGTTTGAACACTGAAGCTTTCTTT. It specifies CATSKRGGLNTEAFF. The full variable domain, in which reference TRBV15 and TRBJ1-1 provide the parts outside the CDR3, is DAMVIQNPRYQVTQFGKPVTLSCSQTLNHNVMYWYQQKSSQAPKLLFHYYDKDFNNEADTPDNFQSRRPNTSFCFLDIRSPGLGDTAMYLCATSKRGGLNTEAFFGQGTRLTVV.

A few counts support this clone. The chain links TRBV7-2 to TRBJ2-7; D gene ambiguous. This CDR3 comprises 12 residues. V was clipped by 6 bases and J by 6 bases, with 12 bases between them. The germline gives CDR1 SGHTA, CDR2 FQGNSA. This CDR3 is CASSGSGGEQYF. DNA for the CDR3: TGTGCCAGCAGTGGTTCGGGCGGCGAGCAGTACTTC.

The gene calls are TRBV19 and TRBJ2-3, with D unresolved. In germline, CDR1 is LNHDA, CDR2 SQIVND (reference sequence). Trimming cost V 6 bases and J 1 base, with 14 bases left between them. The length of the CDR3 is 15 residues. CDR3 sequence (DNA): TGTGCCAGTAGCCCTTATCGTGGAGGCACAGATACGCAGTATTTT. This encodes CASSPYRGGTDTQYF.

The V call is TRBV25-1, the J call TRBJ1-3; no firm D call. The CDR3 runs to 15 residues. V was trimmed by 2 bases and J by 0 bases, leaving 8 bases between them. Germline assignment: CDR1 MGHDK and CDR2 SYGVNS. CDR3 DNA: TGTGCCAGCAGTGAACAGATCGACTCTGGAAACACCATATATTTT. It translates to CASSEQIDSGNTIYF. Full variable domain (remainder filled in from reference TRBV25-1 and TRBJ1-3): EADIYQTPRYLVIGTGKKITLECSQTMGHDKMYWYQQDPGMELHLIHYSYGVNSTEKGDLSSESTVSRIRTEHFPLTLESARPSHTSQYLCASSEQIDSGNTIYFGEGSWLTVV.

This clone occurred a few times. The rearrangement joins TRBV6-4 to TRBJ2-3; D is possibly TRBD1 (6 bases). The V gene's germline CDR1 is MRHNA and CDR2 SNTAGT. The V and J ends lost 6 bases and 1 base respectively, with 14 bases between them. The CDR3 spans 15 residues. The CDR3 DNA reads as TGTGCCAGCAGCCTTAGGGCAGGGGGCACAGATACGCAGTATTTT. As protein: CASSLRAGGTDTQYF.

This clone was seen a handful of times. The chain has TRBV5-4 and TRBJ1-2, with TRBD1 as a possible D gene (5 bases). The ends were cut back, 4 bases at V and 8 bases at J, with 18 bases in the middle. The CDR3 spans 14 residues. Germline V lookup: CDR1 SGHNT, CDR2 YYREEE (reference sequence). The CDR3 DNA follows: TGTGCCAGCAGCGCGGGAGCTGGGACCGACGGCTACACCTTC. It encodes CASSAGAGTDGYTF.

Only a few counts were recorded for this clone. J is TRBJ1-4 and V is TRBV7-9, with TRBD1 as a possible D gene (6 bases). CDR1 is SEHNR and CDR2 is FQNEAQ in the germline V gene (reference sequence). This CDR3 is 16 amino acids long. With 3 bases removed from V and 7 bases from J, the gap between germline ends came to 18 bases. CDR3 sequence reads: CASSLPALGGVEKLFF. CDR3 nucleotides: TGTGCCAGCAGCTTGCCCGCTCTCGGGGGCGTTGAAAAACTGTTTTTT.

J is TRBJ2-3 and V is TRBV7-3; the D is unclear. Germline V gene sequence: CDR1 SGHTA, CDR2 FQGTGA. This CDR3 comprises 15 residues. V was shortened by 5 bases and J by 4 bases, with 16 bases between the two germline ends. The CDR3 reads CASSELGVQADTQYF. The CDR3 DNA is TGTGCCAGCAGCGAATTGGGTGTTCAAGCAGATACGCAGTATTTT.